This entry lists 19 T cell receptor delta chains sequenced from one sample in a study of γδ T cells in repeated Plasmodium falciparum infection. TCRdb re-called clones from the multiplex PCR reads via CATT. The sample has 70,000 to 95,000 delta-chain clones; 1.4% are singletons. Flow sorting of PBMC yielded separate Vgamma9/Vdelta2+ and Vdelta2-negative gammadelta T cell populations for bulk repertoire analysis. The source material was gamma-delta T cells from blood. Receptor source: a pool of human donors (malaria-infected and uninfected, not separated).

There are a few counts of this clone. TCRdb's protein, taken from a much larger clone, differs from this DNA's translation at residue 12, likely owing to a read error; the protein displayed comes from the DNA. The chain employs TRDV1 and TRDJ1; 9 bases align to TRDD2. The J gene was not available in TCRdb and was assigned here by matching the DNA to germline segments. J lost 0 bases, V lost 1 base, and 18 bases had no gene match. CDR1 TSWWSYY and CDR2 QGS come from the germline V gene. The CDR3 has 21 residues. The CDR3 DNA follows: TGTGCTCTTGGGGAACGGCCCTTCCTACAATACGGGGGGGATTACACCGATAAACTCATCTTT. Protein sequence: CALGERPFLQYGGDYTDKLIF.

About this clone: A read error likely explains why the TCRdb protein, taken from a much larger clone, differs from this DNA's translation at residue 3; the protein shown is translated from the DNA. The V gene is TRDV1, the J gene TRDJ2; 7 bases align to TRDD3. The J gene was not available in TCRdb and was assigned here by matching the DNA to germline segments. The CDR3 runs to 23 residues. Germline V gives CDR1 TSWWSYY, CDR2 QGS. The chain's CDR3 is CAHGERGRIWGRRNPLEGAQLFF. CDR3 DNA sequence: TGTGCTCATGGGGAACGGGGCCGAATCTGGGGGCGGCGAAATCCCCTCGAGGGAGCACAACTCTTCTTT.

The V gene is TRDV1, the J gene TRDJ1; D gene ambiguous. TCRdb supplies no J gene; here it was assigned by aligning the nucleotide sequence to germline. The germline gives CDR1 TSWWSYY, CDR2 QGS. This CDR3 is 15 amino acids long. V shed 3 bases and J shed 8 bases, with 19 bases lying between them. Here the CDR3 DNA reads TGTGCTCTTGGGGACCCCAAGGCGCTTTCCAAAAAACTCATCTTT. Protein product: CALGDPKALSKKLIF.

This clone was observed many times. This sample also contains other DNA sequences that code for the same CDR3. The gene calls are TRDV1 and TRDJ1, with D possibly TRDD3 on 5 matching bases. V was pared by 0 bases and J by 6 bases, with 14 bases between. This CDR3 has 15 amino acids. CDR1 and CDR2 (germline): TSWWSYY, QGS. CDR3 loop: CALGELRMGSYKLIF. CDR3 DNA sequence: TGTGCTCTTGGGGAACTACGGATGGGGTCTTATAAACTCATCTTT.

This clone was observed a few times. The TCRdb protein, from a much larger clone, departs from this DNA's translation at residue 11, likely by read error; the protein shown derives from the DNA. This chain joins TRDV1 and TRDJ3; TRDD3 aligns across 12 bases. The J gene, left out of TCRdb, was set here by checking the DNA against germline. CDR1 and CDR2 (germline): TSWWSYY, QGS. V dropped 2 bases and J dropped 4; count of bases not matched to a gene: 6. This CDR3 has 19 amino acids. CDR3 loop: CALGEKLLGDTWDTRQMFF. DNA of the CDR3: TGTGCTCTTGGGGAAAAGTTACTGGGGGATACATGGGACACCCGACAGATGTTTTTC.

In regard to this clone: The TCRdb protein comes from a much larger clone and disagrees with this DNA's translation at residue 6, likely due to a read error; the protein given here is derived from the DNA. The chain couples TRDV2 to TRDJ1; a weak D match, TRDD3 (10 bases). The J gene, missing from TCRdb, was assigned here through DNA to germline matching. The CDR3 has 22 amino acids. Germline V lookup: CDR1 GEAIGNYY, CDR2 EKD. V shed 0 bases and J shed 2 bases, with 33 bases lying between them. The DNA for the CDR3 is TGTGCCTGTGACACCCCCTTCCTTCCTACCTCGCGCTGGGGGATAAGGACCGATAAACTCATCTTT. This gives the protein CACDTPFLPTSRWGIRTDKLIF.

This clone was counted between two and nine times. This likely came from a read error, as a far larger clone is one base away. Other DNA variants within this sample encode the same CDR3. This chain joins TRDV2 and TRDJ1; 9 positions match TRDD3. Since TCRdb gives no J gene, matching the DNA to germline was used here to assign it. Germline V CDR1 and CDR2: GEAIGNYY, EKD. The length of the CDR3 is 17 residues. V lost 3 bases to trimming and J lost 0 bases; unmatched junction nucleotides: 10. CDR3: CACDSLLGDTDTDKLIF. Written as DNA, the CDR3 is TGTGCCTGTGACTCCTTACTGGGGGACACCGACACCGATAAACTCATCTTT.

This clone has only a few counts. A read error is the likely source, as a far larger clone sits one nucleotide away. Within the sample, other DNA sequences also encode this same CDR3. The chain has TRDV1 and TRDJ1; a weak D match, TRDD3 (9 bases). TCRdb does not report a J gene; here it was assigned by matching the DNA to germline references. This CDR3 has 23 amino acids. Germline CDR1 is TSWWSYY and CDR2 is QGS. The CDR3 DNA is TGTGCTCTTGGAACTGGGTACTTCCTACGGCGACTGGGGGACGTCTCCTACACCGACAAACTCATCTTT. It yields the protein CALGTGYFLRRLGDVSYTDKLIF.

This clone has a handful of counts. The TCRdb protein comes from a much larger clone and disagrees with this DNA's translation at residue 12, likely due to a read error; the protein given here is derived from the DNA. The chain joins TRDV1 to TRDJ1, with D maybe TRDD2 (5 bases). The J gene comes from matching the DNA to germline here; TCRdb lacks it. The CDR3 is 22 amino acids. CDR1 and CDR2 (germline): TSWWSYY, QGS. V was trimmed by 1 base and J by 0 bases, leaving 30 bases between them. CDR3: CALGERTFSPNRGPPYTDKLIF. The DNA of the CDR3 is TGTGCTCTTGGGGAACGGACCTTCTCCCCAAACCGGGGCCCCCCCTACACCGATAAACTCATCTTT.

With respect to this clone: A much larger clone is a single base away; this may be a read error. The gene calls are TRDV1 and TRDJ3, with 11 bases fitting TRDD3. After removal of 0 bases from V and 5 bases from J, the junction contained 15 bases not matched to a gene. The CDR3 has 22 amino acids. Germline values: CDR1 TSWWSYY, CDR2 QGS. Here the CDR3 DNA reads TGTGCTCTTGGGGAACTGTTGCTGGGGGATACCTATCTTCGTGGGGACACCCGACAGATGTTTTTC. The encoded protein is CALGELLLGDTYLRGDTRQMFF.

Concerning this clone itself: This DNA's translation differs at residue 3 from TCRdb's protein, which comes from a much larger clone; a read error is likely, and the protein shown is translated from the DNA. This sequence joins TRDV1 and TRDJ1, with D tentatively TRDD3 (6 bases). Because TCRdb records no J gene, it was assigned here through a match of the DNA to germline. Germline V gives CDR1 TSWWSYY, CDR2 QGS. The CDR3 is 15 amino acids. The DNA of the CDR3 is TGTGCTCCTGGGGAACAGTTTTGCTATGCCGATAAACTCATCTTT. Its translation: CAPGEQFCYADKLIF.

This clone came up a few times. The mismatch at residue 16 between this DNA's translation and the TCRdb protein of a much larger clone likely reflects a read error; the protein shown is translated from the DNA. The V gene call reads TRDV1; no J gene was called; TRDD3 is taken as the D call from the table, unchecked against the DNA. Germline-derived CDR1 and CDR2 are TSWWSYY and QGS. The CDR3 contains 18 residues. The CDR3 reads CALGSILPLWGITKQPIF. For the CDR3, the DNA is TGTGCTCTTGGTTCTATCTTACCTCTCTGGGGGATAACGAAGCAACCCATCTTT.

Details on this clone: A far larger clone is one nucleotide away, so this likely arose from a read error. This sample includes further DNA sequences coding for the same CDR3. This rearrangement joins TRDV2 to TRDJ2, with 11 bases identical to TRDD3. This CDR3 has 19 amino acids. Germline loops: CDR1 GEAIGNYY, CDR2 EKD. CDR3 coding DNA: TGTGCCTGTGACACTTTAGACTGGGGGATAACCAATTTGACGGCACAACTCTTCTTT. Encoded protein: CACDTLDWGITNLTAQLFF.

This clone was recorded a few times. This sequence is one base from a far larger clone and is likely a read error. This same CDR3 is encoded by further DNA sequences in the sample. No J gene was called, and the V gene is TRDV2; the D call of TRDD3 is as the table states it, not checked on the DNA. The CDR3 consists of 12 residues. The germline CDR1 and CDR2 sequences are GEAIGNYY and EKD. DNA for the CDR3: TGTGCCTGTGACTGGGGGACAGCACAACTCTTCTTC. Its translation is CACDWGTAQLFF.

At least ten counts were recorded for this clone. The chain combines TRDV1 with TRDJ1; 7 bases are a match to TRDD3. The CDR3 consists of 15 residues. V gave up 3 bases and J gave up 3 bases; unmatched junction bases: 7. Germline V gene lookup returns CDR1 TSWWSYY and CDR2 QGS. In DNA, the CDR3 is TGTGCTCTTGGGGACCCTCTGGGGGGTCCCGATAAACTCATCTTT. It encodes CALGDPLGGPDKLIF.

With regard to this clone: A far larger clone is just one base off, so this is likely a read error. This sample also contains other DNA sequences that code for the same CDR3. The CDR3 DNA follows: TGTGCCCTTGGAGAGCCCCTACCCCAATTGGGGGATACGACCGATAAACTCATCTTT. Amino acids: CALGEPLPQLGDTTDKLIF. The chain is built from TRDV1 and TRDJ1; 11 nucleotides agree with TRDD3. The J gene, left out of TCRdb, was set here by checking the DNA against germline. Germline assignment: CDR1 TSWWSYY and CDR2 QGS. The CDR3 runs 19 residues.

This clone was detected only a few times. Given a far larger clone just one base away, this is likely a sequencing read error. Other DNA sequences in the same sample also yield this CDR3. The rearrangement links TRDV1 to TRDJ1; TRDD3 matches at 12 bases. Germline V lookup: CDR1 TSWWSYY, CDR2 QGS. The CDR3 is 19 residues long. The CDR3 reads CALGEQCTGGYWGTDKLIF. The CDR3 region has the DNA TGCGCTCTTGGGGAACAATGTACTGGGGGATACTGGGGCACCGATAAACTCATCTTT.

In regard to this clone: A read error is likely here: a far larger clone is one base away. Other DNA sequences within the sample encode an identical CDR3. The CDR3: CALGKGSYGGVRLGYTDKLIF. CDR3 in DNA: TGTGCCCTTGGGAAAGGCTCCTACGGGGGAGTACGATTAGGGTACACCGATAAACTCATCTTT. This chain connects TRDV1 to TRDJ1; D could derive from TRDD2 or TRDD3 (6 bases each). The CDR3 runs to 21 residues. The V gene's germline CDR1 is TSWWSYY and CDR2 QGS.

With regard to this clone: The TCRdb protein comes from a much larger clone and disagrees with this DNA's translation at residue 16, likely due to a read error; the protein given here is derived from the DNA. The J segment was not called; the V segment is TRDV2; the table calls TRDD3, which could not be checked here. Germline V gene data show CDR1 as GEAIGNYY and CDR2 as EKD. The CDR3 length is 17 residues. CDR3 region: CACDRGDSPPNTDKLTF. CDR3 in DNA: TGTGCCTGTGACAGGGGGGATAGTCCCCCGAACACCGATAAACTCACCTTT.